The clone carrying this TCR beta chain was detected once. The sample belongs to a study of blood T cell repertoires in COVID-19. Overall study: Spain, Italy and the United States supplied samples that represented acute and convalescent COVID-19.

Per the original data handling: Quantification of nucleated cells was approximated via reference gene primer amplification. Assay: immunoSEQ multiplex PCR; the TCRdb copy retains only in-frame clones and omits some. Clonal size and the V and J genes are those of that table, whereas D and trimming came from the DNA. The sample lists fewer than 350,000 clones, roughly 85% seen once, with roughly 2.6% in the top ten. Cohorts were determined from participant-reported clinical history. Before being deemed recovered, Cohort 3 donors had two negative PCRs, clearance, or symptom resolution. The CDR3 length is 14 residues. Germline CDR1 is MNHEY and CDR2 is SMNVEV (reference sequence). Trimming removed 5 bases from V and 4 bases from J, with 14 bases in between.

This receptor was obtained from a woman between 50 and 59 years old who had recovered from COVID-19. The sequenced material came from PBMCs or T cells enriched from blood (not recorded which). The J gene is TRBJ1-1, the V gene TRBV27, with D possibly being TRBD1 (6 bases). In nucleotides, the CDR3 is TGTGCCAGCAGTCTAAACAGGGTTGGCACTGAAGCTTTCTTT. Translating gives CASSLNRVGTEAFF.